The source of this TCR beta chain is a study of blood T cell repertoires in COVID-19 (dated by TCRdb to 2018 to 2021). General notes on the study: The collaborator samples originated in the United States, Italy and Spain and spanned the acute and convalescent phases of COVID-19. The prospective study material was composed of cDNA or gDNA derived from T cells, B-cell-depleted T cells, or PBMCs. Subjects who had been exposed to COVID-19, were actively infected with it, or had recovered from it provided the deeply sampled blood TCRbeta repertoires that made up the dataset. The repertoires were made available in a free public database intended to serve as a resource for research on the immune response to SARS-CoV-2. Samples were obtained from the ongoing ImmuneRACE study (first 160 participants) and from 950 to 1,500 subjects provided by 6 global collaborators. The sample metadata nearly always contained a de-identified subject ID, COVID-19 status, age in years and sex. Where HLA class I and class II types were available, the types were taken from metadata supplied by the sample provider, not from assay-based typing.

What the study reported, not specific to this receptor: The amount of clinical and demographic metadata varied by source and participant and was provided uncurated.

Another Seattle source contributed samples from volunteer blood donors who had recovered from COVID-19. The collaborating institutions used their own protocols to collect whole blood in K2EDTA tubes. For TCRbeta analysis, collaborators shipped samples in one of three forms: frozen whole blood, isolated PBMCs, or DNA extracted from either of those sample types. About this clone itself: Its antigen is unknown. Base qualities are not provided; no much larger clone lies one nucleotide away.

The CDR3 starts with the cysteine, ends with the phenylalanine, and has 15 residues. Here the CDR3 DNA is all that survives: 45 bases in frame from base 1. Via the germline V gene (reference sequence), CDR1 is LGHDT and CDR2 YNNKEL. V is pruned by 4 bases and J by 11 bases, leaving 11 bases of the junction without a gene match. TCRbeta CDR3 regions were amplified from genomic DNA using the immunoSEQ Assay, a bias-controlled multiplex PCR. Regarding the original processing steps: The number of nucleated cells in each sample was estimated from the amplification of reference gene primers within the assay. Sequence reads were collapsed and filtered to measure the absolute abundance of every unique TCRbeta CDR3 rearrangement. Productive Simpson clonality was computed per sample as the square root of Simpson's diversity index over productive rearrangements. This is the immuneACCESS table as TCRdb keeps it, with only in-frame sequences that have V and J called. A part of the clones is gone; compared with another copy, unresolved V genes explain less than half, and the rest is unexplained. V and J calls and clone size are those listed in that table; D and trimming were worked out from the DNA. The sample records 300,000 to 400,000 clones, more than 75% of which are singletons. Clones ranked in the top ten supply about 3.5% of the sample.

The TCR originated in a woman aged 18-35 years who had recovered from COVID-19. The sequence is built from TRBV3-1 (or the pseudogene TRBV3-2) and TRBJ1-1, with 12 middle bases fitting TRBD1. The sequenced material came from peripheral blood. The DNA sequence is TGTGCCAGCAGCCCGCCGGGACAGGGGGCCTTCGGGGCTTTCTTT. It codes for CASSPPGQGAFGAFF.